These 9 T cell receptor beta chains came from one sample sequenced in a study of control samples from healthy donors and cancer patients. Assay used: immunoSEQ multiplex PCR; TCRdb lists only in-frame clones, some missing. Seen here are 60,000 to 75,000 clones, roughly 85% observed once, and the top ten hold approximately 5%. The specimen sequenced was blood. Receptors were obtained from a man in his forties in good health.

V gene TRBV14 combines with J gene TRBJ1-4; D ambiguous. Between the trimmed V and J ends, which lost 0 bases and 5 bases, there was a span of 10 bases. CDR3 length: 15 residues. Germline loops: CDR1 SGHDN, CDR2 FVKESK. Written as DNA, the CDR3 is TGTGCCAGCAGCCAAGACGTCGGTCTGAATGAAAAACTGTTTTTT. Residues: CASSQDVGLNEKLFF.

This chain uses TRBV7-2 with TRBJ1-6, with D uncertain. CDR1 and CDR2 (germline): SGHTA, FQGNSA. This CDR3 has 15 amino acids. V shed 1 base and J shed 2 bases, with 6 bases lying between them. The CDR3 sequence is CASSLEGAYNSPLHF. Here the CDR3 DNA reads TGTGCCAGCAGCTTAGAAGGAGCCTATAATTCACCCCTCCACTTT.

This rearrangement joins TRBV9 to TRBJ2-3; D call uncertain. Germline CDR1 SGDLS, CDR2 YYNGEE. Trimming shortened V by 1 base and J by 3 bases, and 6 bases separated the two germline ends. The CDR3 is 13 amino acids. The CDR3 coding sequence is TGTGCCAGCAGCGTATACGTAACAGATACGCAGTATTTT. It codes for CASSVYVTDTQYF.

The chain employs TRBV3-1 (or the pseudogene TRBV3-2) and TRBJ2-5, with 11 nucleotides matching TRBD2. J gave up 0 bases and V 3 bases, and 3 bases lay outside the gene matches. CDR3 length: 16 amino acids. Germline CDR1 and CDR2: LGHDT and YNNKEL (reference sequence). The CDR3 nucleotides read TGTGCCAGCAGCCACCGACTAGCGGGGTACCAAGAGACCCAGTACTTC. Translated, it gives CASSHRLAGYQETQYF.

V is TRBV2 and J is TRBJ2-2, with TRBD1 matching 7 bases. Trimming removed 6 bases from V and 6 bases from J; junction bases left unmatched: 7. CDR1 is SNHLY, CDR2 FYNNEI, per germline. This CDR3 has 14 residues. In nucleotides, the CDR3 is TGTGCCAGCAGGTCTTACCAGGGGGCCGGGGAGCTGTTTTTT. Its protein is CASRSYQGAGELFF.

The V gene is TRBV5-5, the J gene TRBJ1-2; tentative D call: TRBD1 (5 bases). Deletions cut 3 bases from V and 6 bases from J, with 15 bases between. The CDR3 extends over 14 amino acids. In germline, CDR1 is SGHKS, CDR2 YYEKEE (reference sequence). CDR3 DNA sequence: TGTGCCAGCAGCTGGGACGGGGTATCTGATGGCTACACCTTC. Translated, it gives CASSWDGVSDGYTF.

This clone was found a few times. The gene calls are TRBV12-3 or TRBV12-4 and TRBJ1-5; D is uncertain. Trimming stripped 2 bases from V and 7 bases from J, with 9 bases between. The CDR3 is 13 residues long. Here the CDR3 reads CASSLSGKQPQHF. The CDR3 DNA reads TGTGCCAGCAGTTTATCCGGGAAACAGCCCCAGCATTTT.

The CDR3 here is CASSEGLAGDLGETQYF. CDR3 sequence (DNA): TGTGCCAGCAGTGAAGGGCTAGCGGGGGACCTTGGGGAGACCCAGTACTTC. V gene TRBV2 combines with J gene TRBJ2-5, with 10 positions matching TRBD2. Trimming at V came to 1 base and at J to 5 bases, leaving 10 bases not matched to a gene. From germline, CDR1 is SNHLY and CDR2 FYNNEI. There are 17 residues in the CDR3.

This chain connects TRBV3-1 (or the pseudogene TRBV3-2) to TRBJ2-7; 8 bases agree with TRBD2. Trimming took 7 bases from V and 6 from J; bases not matched to a gene: 11. CDR3 size: 14 residues. Germline V gene sequence: CDR1 LGHDT, CDR2 YNNKEL (reference sequence). In DNA form, the CDR3 reads TGTGCCAGCATCGGGGGAGCGGGAGTGGGCGAGCAGTACTTC. Translated, it gives CASIGGAGVGEQYF.